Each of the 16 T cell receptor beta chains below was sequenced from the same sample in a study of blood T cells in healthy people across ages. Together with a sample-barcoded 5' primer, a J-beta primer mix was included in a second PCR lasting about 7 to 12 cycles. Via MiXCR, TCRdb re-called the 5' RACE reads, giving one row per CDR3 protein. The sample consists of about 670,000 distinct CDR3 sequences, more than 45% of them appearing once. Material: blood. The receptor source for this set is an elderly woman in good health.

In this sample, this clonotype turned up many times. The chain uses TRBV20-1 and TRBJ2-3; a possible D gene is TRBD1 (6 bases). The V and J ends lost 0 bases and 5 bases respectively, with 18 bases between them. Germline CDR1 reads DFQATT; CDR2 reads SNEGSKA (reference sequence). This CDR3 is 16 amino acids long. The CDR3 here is CSARDPPGQNEDTQYF. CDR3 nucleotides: TGCAGTGCTAGAGATCCCCCTGGACAGAACGAAGATACGCAGTATTTT.

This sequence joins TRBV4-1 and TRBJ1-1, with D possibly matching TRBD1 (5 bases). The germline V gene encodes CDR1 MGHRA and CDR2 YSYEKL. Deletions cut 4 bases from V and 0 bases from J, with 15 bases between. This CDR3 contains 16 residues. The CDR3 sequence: CASSPDIFPMNTEAFF. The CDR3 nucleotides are TGCGCCAGCAGCCCGGACATCTTCCCTATGAACACTGAAGCTTTCTTT.

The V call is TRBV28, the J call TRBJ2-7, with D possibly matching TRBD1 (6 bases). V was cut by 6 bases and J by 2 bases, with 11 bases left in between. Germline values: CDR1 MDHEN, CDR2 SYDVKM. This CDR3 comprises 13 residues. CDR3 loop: CASSTTGPYEQYF. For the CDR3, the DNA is TGTGCCAGCAGCACGACAGGTCCCTACGAGCAGTACTTC.

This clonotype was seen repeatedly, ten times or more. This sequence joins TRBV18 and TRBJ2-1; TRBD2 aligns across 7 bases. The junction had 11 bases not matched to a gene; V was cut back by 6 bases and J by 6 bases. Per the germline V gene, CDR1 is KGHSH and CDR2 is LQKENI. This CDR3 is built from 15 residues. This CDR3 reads CASSSQRGPGNEQFF. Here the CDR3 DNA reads TGTGCCAGCTCGTCCCAGCGGGGACCTGGCAATGAGCAGTTCTTC. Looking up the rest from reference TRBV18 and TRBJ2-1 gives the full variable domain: NAGVMQNPRHLVRRRGQEARLRCSPMKGHSHVYWYRQLPEEGLKFMVYLQKENIIDESGMPKERFSAEFPKEGPSILRIQQVVRGDSAAYFCASSSQRGPGNEQFFGPGTRLTVL.

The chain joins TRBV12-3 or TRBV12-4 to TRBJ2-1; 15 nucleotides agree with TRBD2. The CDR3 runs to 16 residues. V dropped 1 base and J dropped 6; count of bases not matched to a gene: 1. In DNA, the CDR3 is TGTGCCAGCAGTTTAGGGACTAGCGGGGGGGCCAATGAGCAGTTCTTC. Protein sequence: CASSLGTSGGANEQFF.

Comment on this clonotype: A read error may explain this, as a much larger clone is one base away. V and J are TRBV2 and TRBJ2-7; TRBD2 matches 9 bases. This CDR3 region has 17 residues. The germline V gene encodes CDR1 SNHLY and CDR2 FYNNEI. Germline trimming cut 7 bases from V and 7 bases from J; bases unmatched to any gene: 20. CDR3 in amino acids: CASTPLTSGRSYNEQYF. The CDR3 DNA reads TGTGCCAGCACTCCACTAACTAGCGGGCGCTCCTACAATGAGCAGTACTTC.

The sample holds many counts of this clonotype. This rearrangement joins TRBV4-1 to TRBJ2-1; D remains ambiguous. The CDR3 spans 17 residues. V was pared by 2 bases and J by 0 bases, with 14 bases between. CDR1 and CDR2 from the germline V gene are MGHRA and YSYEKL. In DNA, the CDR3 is TGCGCCAGCAGCCAAACTCTCTCGGCAGTCTCCTACAATGAGCAGTTCTTC. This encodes CASSQTLSAVSYNEQFF.

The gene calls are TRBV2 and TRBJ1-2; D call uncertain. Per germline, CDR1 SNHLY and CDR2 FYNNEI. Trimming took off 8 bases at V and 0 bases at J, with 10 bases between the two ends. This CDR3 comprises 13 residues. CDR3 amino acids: CASRRLANYGYTF. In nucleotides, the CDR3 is TGTGCCAGCCGAAGGCTAGCTAACTATGGCTACACCTTC.

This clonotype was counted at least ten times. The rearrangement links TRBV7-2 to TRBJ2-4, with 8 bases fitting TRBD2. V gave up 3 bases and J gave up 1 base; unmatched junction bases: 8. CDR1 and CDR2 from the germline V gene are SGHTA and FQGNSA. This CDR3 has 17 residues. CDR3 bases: TGTGCCAGCAGCTTGTACCGGAGCGGGAGTGCCAAAAACATTCAGTACTTC. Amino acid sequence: CASSLYRSGSAKNIQYF.

Here the CDR3 DNA reads TGTGCCAGCAGAAAATCGGTGGTTATAGCTAACTATGGCTACACCTTC. Encoded protein: CASRKSVVIANYGYTF. J is TRBJ1-2 and V is TRBV6-5; D not resolved. The length of the CDR3 is 16 residues. The V end was cut by 6 bases, the J end by 0 bases, with 17 bases between. The V gene's germline CDR1 is MNHEY and CDR2 SVGAGI.

CDR3 DNA: TGTGCCGCTCCCGGGACTCCGAACGAGCAGTACTTC. It codes for CAAPGTPNEQYF. V and J are TRBV10-3 and TRBJ2-7; D is possibly TRBD2 (6 bases). The CDR3 sequence is 12 residues long. The V gene lost 11 bases and the J gene lost 5 bases, with 16 bases spanning the gap. CDR1 and CDR2 from the germline V gene are ENHRY and SYGVKD.

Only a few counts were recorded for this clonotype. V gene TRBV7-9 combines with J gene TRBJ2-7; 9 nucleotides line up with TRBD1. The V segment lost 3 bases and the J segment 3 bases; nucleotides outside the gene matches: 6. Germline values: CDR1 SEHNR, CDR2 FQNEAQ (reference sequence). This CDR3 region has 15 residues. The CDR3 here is CASSLSGTGRYEQYF. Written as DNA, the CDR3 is TGTGCCAGCAGCTTGTCCGGGACAGGGCGCTACGAGCAGTACTTC. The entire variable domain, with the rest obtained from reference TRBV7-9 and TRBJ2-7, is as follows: DTGVSQNPRHKITKRGQNVTFRCDPISEHNRLYWYRQTLGQGPEFLTYFQNEAQLEKSRLLSDRFSAERPKGSFSTLEIQRTEQGDSAMYLCASSLSGTGRYEQYFGPGTRLTVT.

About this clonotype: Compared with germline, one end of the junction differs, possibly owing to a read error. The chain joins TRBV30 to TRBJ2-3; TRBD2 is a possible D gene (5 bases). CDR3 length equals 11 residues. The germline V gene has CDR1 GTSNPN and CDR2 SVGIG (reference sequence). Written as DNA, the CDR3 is TGTGCCGGGAGTTCAAGCAGCACGCAGTATTTT. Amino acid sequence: CAGSSSSTQYF.

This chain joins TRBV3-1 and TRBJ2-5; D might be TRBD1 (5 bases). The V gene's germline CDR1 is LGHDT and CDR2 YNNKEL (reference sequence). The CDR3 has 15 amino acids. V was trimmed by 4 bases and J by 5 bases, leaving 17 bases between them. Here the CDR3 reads CASSPNTGPQETQYF. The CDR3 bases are TGTGCCAGCAGCCCCAATACAGGACCTCAGGAGACCCAGTACTTC.

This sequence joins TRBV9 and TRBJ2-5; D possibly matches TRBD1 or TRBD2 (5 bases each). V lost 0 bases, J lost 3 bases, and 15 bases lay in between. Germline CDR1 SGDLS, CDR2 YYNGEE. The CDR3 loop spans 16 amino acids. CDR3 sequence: CASSVGPRGTEETQYF. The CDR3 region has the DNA TGTGCCAGCAGCGTAGGGCCGAGGGGTACAGAAGAGACCCAGTACTTC.

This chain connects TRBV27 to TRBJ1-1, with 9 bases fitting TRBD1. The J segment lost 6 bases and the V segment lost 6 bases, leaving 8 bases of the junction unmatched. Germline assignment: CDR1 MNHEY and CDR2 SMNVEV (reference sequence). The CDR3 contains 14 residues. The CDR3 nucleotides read TGTGCCAGCAGCCGCGGGACAGGGTCCCCTGAAGCTTTCTTT. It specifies CASSRGTGSPEAFF.